The clone carrying this T cell receptor (beta chain) was seen ten or more times. The sample comes from a study of metastatic and nonmetastatic thyroid tumors. As for the study in general: Repertoire comparison spanned blood and tumor or nodule tissue of malignant and benign thyroid patients.

All patients reached thyroid surgery having received no treatment beforehand. Original processing methods: To classify distant metastasis in papillary thyroid cancer, a model was built from CDR3 differences across clinicopathological groups. TCRdb reanalyzed the PCR reads with MiXCR. The V and J calls were determined by TCRdb, not by the authors. This table holds approximately 16,000 clones, about 13% found once. V was shortened by 4 bases and J by 6 bases, with 30 bases between the two germline ends. Germline V gives CDR1 SEHNR, CDR2 FQNEAQ (reference sequence). The CDR3 is 19 amino acids. The clonotype comes from a female donor with papillary thyroid cancer or a benign thyroid nodule (not recorded which). Some clones in this sample may be carry-over from other donors' samples. Sequencing was done on a sample of blood. The chain couples TRBV7-9 to TRBJ1-1, with a tentative D call TRBD1 (5 bases). CDR3 protein: CASSSHPPGPWGIKAEAFF. The CDR3 nucleotides read TGTGCCAGCAGCTCCCATCCACCCGGGCCCTGGGGGATAAAGGCTGAAGCTTTCTTT.